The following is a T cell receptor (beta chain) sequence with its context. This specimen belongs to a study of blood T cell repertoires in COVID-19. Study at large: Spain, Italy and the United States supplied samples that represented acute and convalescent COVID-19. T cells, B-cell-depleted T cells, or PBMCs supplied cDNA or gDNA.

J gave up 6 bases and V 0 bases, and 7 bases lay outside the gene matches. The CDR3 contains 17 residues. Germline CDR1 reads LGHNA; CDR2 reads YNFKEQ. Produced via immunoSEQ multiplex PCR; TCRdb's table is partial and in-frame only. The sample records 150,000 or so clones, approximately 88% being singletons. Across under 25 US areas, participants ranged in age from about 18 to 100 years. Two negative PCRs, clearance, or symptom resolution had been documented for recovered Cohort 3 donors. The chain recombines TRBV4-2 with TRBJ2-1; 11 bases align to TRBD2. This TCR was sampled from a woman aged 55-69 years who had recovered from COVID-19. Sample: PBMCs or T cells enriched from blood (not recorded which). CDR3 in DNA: TGTGCCAGCAGCCAAGACGTCGGACTAGCGGGCCGCAATGAGCAGTTCTTC. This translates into CASSQDVGLAGRNEQFF.